The rows below give T cell receptor beta chains drawn from one sample of a study of cytomegalovirus exposure and HLA in healthy donors. The assay was immunoSEQ multiplex PCR, and TCRdb's table has in-frame clones only and misses some. Found here are some 100,000 clones, roughly 80% of them singletons; the top ten hold around 4.9%. The specimen sequenced was PBMCs. All receptors come from a man aged 50 to 60 in good health and CMV-seropositive. The CDR3 runs from the conserved cysteine through the conserved F or W. The D gene is left open where the match is weak. The size entry is marked missing in some rows and otherwise reads once, few, many or a size class.

cdr3_aa: CASSLDRGGEKLFF
cdr3_nt: TGTGCCAGCAGCTTAGACAGGGGTGGTGAAAAACTGTTTTTT
d_call: TRBD1
v_call: TRBV7-9
clone_size: NA
j_call: TRBJ1-4

cdr3_aa: CATSKHLNYGYTF
cdr3_nt: TGTGCCACCAGCAAGCACCTCAACTATGGCTACACCTTC
d_call: NA
v_call: TRBV15
clone_size: once
j_call: TRBJ1-2

cdr3_aa: CASSLTATNSPLHF
cdr3_nt: TGTGCCAGCAGCTTAACAGCTACTAATTCACCCCTCCACTTT
d_call: NA
v_call: TRBV7-2
clone_size: NA
j_call: TRBJ1-6

cdr3_aa: CASSLRAETQYF
cdr3_nt: TGTGCCAGCAGCTTGCGTGCGGAGACCCAGTACTTC
d_call: NA
v_call: TRBV5-8
clone_size: once
j_call: TRBJ2-5

cdr3_aa: CASSRQGAGANVLTF
cdr3_nt: TGTGCCAGCAGTCGACAGGGGGCGGGGGCCAACGTCCTGACTTTC
d_call: TRBD1
v_call: TRBV6-1
clone_size: NA
j_call: TRBJ2-6

cdr3_aa: CASRPRPGQGNYGYTF
cdr3_nt: TGCGCCAGCAGACCCAGGCCGGGACAGGGTAACTATGGCTACACCTTC
d_call: TRBD1
v_call: TRBV5-1
clone_size: NA
j_call: TRBJ1-2

cdr3_aa: CASSGLDSEAFF
cdr3_nt: TGTGCCAGCAGCGGATTAGACAGTGAAGCTTTCTTT
d_call: NA
v_call: TRBV9
clone_size: few
j_call: TRBJ1-1

cdr3_aa: CASSGQGWGELFF
cdr3_nt: TGTGCCAGCAGTGGGCAGGGATGGGGGGAGCTGTTTTTT
d_call: NA
v_call: TRBV2
clone_size: many
j_call: TRBJ2-2

cdr3_aa: CASSPTPSSYGYTF
cdr3_nt: TGTGCCAGCAGTCCGACTCCGTCGAGCTATGGCTACACCTTC
d_call: NA
v_call: TRBV6-1
clone_size: NA
j_call: TRBJ1-2

cdr3_aa: CASSLVLGQGRAGELFF
cdr3_nt: TGTGCCAGCAGCTTGGTTCTGGGACAGGGTAGGGCCGGGGAGCTGTTTTTT
d_call: TRBD1
v_call: TRBV5-5
clone_size: NA
j_call: TRBJ2-2

cdr3_aa: CASSLIAGDYGYTF
cdr3_nt: TGTGCCAGTAGTTTAATCGCCGGTGACTATGGCTACACCTTC
d_call: NA
v_call: TRBV19
clone_size: NA
j_call: TRBJ1-2

cdr3_aa: CASGPSYEQYF
cdr3_nt: TGTGCCAGTGGCCCGTCCTACGAGCAGTACTTC
d_call: NA
v_call: TRBV19
clone_size: NA
j_call: TRBJ2-7

cdr3_aa: CASRLGADTQYF
cdr3_nt: TGTGCCAGCAGGCTCGGGGCAGATACGCAGTATTTT
d_call: NA
v_call: TRBV7-2
clone_size: NA
j_call: TRBJ2-3

cdr3_aa: CASSRPQGQISEAFF
cdr3_nt: TGTGCCAGTAGTCGCCCACAGGGGCAAATCAGTGAAGCTTTCTTT
d_call: TRBD1
v_call: TRBV19
clone_size: few
j_call: TRBJ1-1

cdr3_aa: CSSSLGGDTQYF
cdr3_nt: TGTTCCAGCAGCTTAGGTGGCGATACGCAGTATTTT
d_call: NA
v_call: TRBV7-9
clone_size: NA
j_call: TRBJ2-3

cdr3_aa: CAWSIGEEQPQHF
cdr3_nt: TGTGCCTGGAGTATCGGGGAGGAACAGCCCCAGCATTTT
d_call: NA
v_call: TRBV30
clone_size: few
j_call: TRBJ1-5

cdr3_aa: CASSDNLENSPLHF
cdr3_nt: TGTGCCAGCAGTGACAATTTAGAGAACTCACCCCTCCACTTT
d_call: NA
v_call: TRBV6-4
clone_size: NA
j_call: TRBJ1-6

cdr3_aa: CASSLSSGGRSYEQYF
cdr3_nt: TGTGCCAGCAGCTTGTCTAGCGGGGGGCGCTCCTACGAGCAGTACTTC
d_call: TRBD2
v_call: TRBV5-4
clone_size: NA
j_call: TRBJ2-7

cdr3_aa: CASSLDWAGSGNTIYF
cdr3_nt: TGTGCCAGCAGCTTAGATTGGGCAGGCTCTGGAAACACCATATATTTT
d_call: NA
v_call: TRBV7-9
clone_size: once
j_call: TRBJ1-3

cdr3_aa: CASSLAKTLRSAQYF
cdr3_nt: TGTGCCAGCAGCTTGGCCAAGACTTTGAGGTCAGCCCAGTACTTC
d_call: NA
v_call: TRBV5-6
clone_size: once
j_call: TRBJ2-5

cdr3_aa: CASRTGGETQYF
cdr3_nt: TGTGCCAGCAGAACAGGGGGGGAGACCCAGTACTTC
d_call: TRBD1
v_call: TRBV6-5
clone_size: few
j_call: TRBJ2-5

cdr3_aa: CASNRGRNTEAFF
cdr3_nt: TGTGCCAGCAATAGGGGGAGGAACACTGAAGCTTTCTTT
d_call: NA
v_call: TRBV6-6
clone_size: NA
j_call: TRBJ1-1

cdr3_aa: CASSFSRGLEAGRYTF
cdr3_nt: TGTGCCAGCAGCTTCTCCAGGGGCCTCGAAGCCGGACGCTACACCTTC
d_call: NA
v_call: TRBV5-4
clone_size: NA
j_call: TRBJ1-2

cdr3_aa: CASSQFLNGEQYF
cdr3_nt: TGCGCCAGCAGCCAATTCTTAAACGGCGAGCAGTACTTC
d_call: NA
v_call: TRBV4-1
clone_size: NA
j_call: TRBJ2-7

cdr3_aa: CASSRGTFEQYF
cdr3_nt: TGTGCCAGCAGCCGCGGGACTTTCGAGCAGTACTTC
d_call: NA
v_call: TRBV28
clone_size: NA
j_call: TRBJ2-7

cdr3_aa: CASSQETGPLHF
cdr3_nt: TGCGCCAGCAGCCAAGAAACAGGACCCCTCCACTTT
d_call: NA
v_call: TRBV5-1
clone_size: NA
j_call: TRBJ1-6

cdr3_aa: CSVEGGSARMNTEAFF
cdr3_nt: TGCAGCGTTGAAGGCGGCAGCGCTCGTATGAACACTGAAGCTTTCTTT
d_call: NA
v_call: TRBV29-1
clone_size: once
j_call: TRBJ1-1

cdr3_aa: CASSYLGGGTGELFF
cdr3_nt: TGTGCCAGCAGCTATCTCGGGGGAGGGACCGGGGAGCTGTTTTTT
d_call: TRBD2
v_call: TRBV2
clone_size: few
j_call: TRBJ2-2

cdr3_aa: CSSSLETGELFF
cdr3_nt: TGTTCCAGCAGCCTTGAGACCGGGGAGCTGTTTTTT
d_call: NA
v_call: TRBV7-9
clone_size: NA
j_call: TRBJ2-2

cdr3_aa: CASSVTYSGNTIYF
cdr3_nt: TGTGCCAGCAGCGTAACTTACTCTGGAAACACCATATATTTT
d_call: NA
v_call: TRBV9
clone_size: NA
j_call: TRBJ1-3

cdr3_aa: CASSQDLGARNQPQHF
cdr3_nt: TGTGCCAGCAGCCAAGATCTGGGGGCTCGCAATCAGCCCCAGCATTTT
d_call: NA
v_call: TRBV4-2
clone_size: NA
j_call: TRBJ1-5

cdr3_aa: CASSFSTGELFF
cdr3_nt: TGTGCCAGCAGCTTTTCTACCGGGGAGCTGTTTTTT
d_call: NA
v_call: TRBV5-4
clone_size: NA
j_call: TRBJ2-2

cdr3_aa: CASSLNPGAYGYTF
cdr3_nt: TGTGCCAGCAGCTTGAATCCGGGAGCTTATGGCTACACCTTC
d_call: NA
v_call: TRBV5-5
clone_size: NA
j_call: TRBJ1-2

cdr3_aa: CASSIRGAGTEAFF
cdr3_nt: TGTGCCAGCAGCATTCGGGGGGCTGGAACTGAAGCTTTCTTT
d_call: NA
v_call: TRBV6-5
clone_size: NA
j_call: TRBJ1-1

cdr3_aa: CASKGQEGHLNTEAFF
cdr3_nt: TGTGCCAGCAAGGGACAGGAGGGTCACTTGAACACTGAAGCTTTCTTT
d_call: TRBD1
v_call: TRBV11-2
clone_size: few
j_call: TRBJ1-1

cdr3_aa: CASSWDRQQETQYF
cdr3_nt: TGTGCCAGCAGTTGGGACAGACAACAAGAGACCCAGTACTTC
d_call: TRBD1
v_call: TRBV6-5
clone_size: NA
j_call: TRBJ2-5

cdr3_aa: CASSPRGDEQFF
cdr3_nt: TGTGCCAGCAGTCCCCGGGGGGATGAGCAGTTCTTC
d_call: TRBD2
v_call: TRBV7-9
clone_size: NA
j_call: TRBJ2-1

cdr3_aa: CASRLEAGGNEQYF
cdr3_nt: TGTGCCAGCAGGCTTGAAGCGGGAGGGAACGAGCAGTACTTC
d_call: TRBD2
v_call: TRBV2
clone_size: NA
j_call: TRBJ2-7

cdr3_aa: CASSLRRARTGELFF
cdr3_nt: TGTGCCAGCAGCTTAAGGAGGGCCCGGACGGGGGAGCTGTTTTTT
d_call: NA
v_call: TRBV7-2
clone_size: NA
j_call: TRBJ2-2

cdr3_aa: CASSPQGSEAFF
cdr3_nt: TGCGCCAGCAGCCCACAGGGAAGTGAAGCTTTCTTT
d_call: NA
v_call: TRBV5-1
clone_size: NA
j_call: TRBJ1-1

cdr3_aa: CASSLVRGNKYNEQFF
cdr3_nt: TGTGCCAGCAGCTTAGTTCGAGGGAACAAATACAATGAGCAGTTCTTC
d_call: NA
v_call: TRBV7-6
clone_size: once
j_call: TRBJ2-1

cdr3_aa: CASSPQGEANYGYTF
cdr3_nt: TGCGCCAGCAGCCCGCAGGGTGAAGCCAACTATGGCTACACCTTC
d_call: NA
v_call: TRBV5-1
clone_size: few
j_call: TRBJ1-2

cdr3_aa: CASSKDGERSPTDTQYF
cdr3_nt: TGTGCCAGCAGCAAAGACGGAGAGCGGAGTCCCACAGATACGCAGTATTTT
d_call: NA
v_call: TRBV21-1
clone_size: few
j_call: TRBJ2-3

cdr3_aa: CASSSPGLADEQFF
cdr3_nt: TGTGCCAGCAGTTCACCGGGACTGGCCGATGAGCAGTTCTTC
d_call: NA
v_call: TRBV27
clone_size: NA
j_call: TRBJ2-1

cdr3_aa: CASSEGQLAKNIQYF
cdr3_nt: TGTGCCAGCAGTGAAGGACAGCTAGCCAAAAACATTCAGTACTTC
d_call: NA
v_call: TRBV2
clone_size: NA
j_call: TRBJ2-4

cdr3_aa: CASSPRTSGSAEEQFF
cdr3_nt: TGCGCCAGCAGCCCACGGACTAGCGGGAGTGCGGAGGAGCAGTTCTTC
d_call: TRBD2
v_call: TRBV5-1
clone_size: NA
j_call: TRBJ2-1

cdr3_aa: CASSNSLAGELFF
cdr3_nt: TGCGCCAGCAGCAACTCCCTAGCCGGGGAGCTGTTTTTT
d_call: NA
v_call: TRBV10-2
clone_size: NA
j_call: TRBJ2-2

cdr3_aa: CSVAGRRWEKLFF
cdr3_nt: TGCAGCGTTGCGGGCCGGAGGTGGGAAAAACTGTTTTTT
d_call: NA
v_call: TRBV29-1
clone_size: NA
j_call: TRBJ1-4

cdr3_aa: CASSWTSGVQETQYF
cdr3_nt: TGCGCCAGCAGCTGGACTAGCGGGGTCCAAGAGACCCAGTACTTC
d_call: TRBD2
v_call: TRBV5-1
clone_size: NA
j_call: TRBJ2-5

cdr3_aa: CASSQDGLAGGKTQYF
cdr3_nt: TGTGCCAGCAGCCAAGATGGCCTAGCGGGGGGTAAGACCCAGTACTTC
d_call: TRBD2
v_call: TRBV4-2
clone_size: NA
j_call: TRBJ2-5

cdr3_aa: CASSPPGGSPLHF
cdr3_nt: TGTGCCAGCTCACCCCCGGGGGGTTCACCCCTCCACTTT
d_call: NA
v_call: TRBV18
clone_size: NA
j_call: TRBJ1-6

cdr3_aa: CASSLWRASGRSETQYF
cdr3_nt: TGTGCCAGCAGCTTATGGCGGGCTAGCGGGAGATCGGAGACCCAGTACTTC
d_call: TRBD2
v_call: TRBV7-9
clone_size: NA
j_call: TRBJ2-5

cdr3_aa: CASRYSGGPGSYGYTF
cdr3_nt: TGTGCCAGCCGCTATTCAGGGGGACCTGGTTCCTATGGCTACACCTTC
d_call: TRBD1
v_call: TRBV5-8
clone_size: NA
j_call: TRBJ1-2

cdr3_aa: CSVEDPRETQYF
cdr3_nt: TGCAGCGTTGAAGATCCGAGGGAGACCCAGTACTTC
d_call: NA
v_call: TRBV29-1
clone_size: NA
j_call: TRBJ2-5

cdr3_aa: CASRPFNDRGGGYTF
cdr3_nt: TGTGCCAGCAGACCCTTCAACGACAGGGGAGGAGGCTACACCTTC
d_call: TRBD1
v_call: TRBV2
clone_size: NA
j_call: TRBJ1-2

cdr3_aa: CASSLVGQGYEQYF
cdr3_nt: TGTGCCAGCAGCTTAGTGGGACAGGGCTACGAGCAGTACTTC
d_call: TRBD1
v_call: TRBV7-8
clone_size: NA
j_call: TRBJ2-7

cdr3_aa: CASSYSPGTDYEQYF
cdr3_nt: TGTGCCAGCAGTTACTCGCCCGGGACAGACTACGAGCAGTACTTC
d_call: TRBD1
v_call: TRBV6-5
clone_size: few
j_call: TRBJ2-7

cdr3_aa: CASSSGGTNTGELFF
cdr3_nt: TGTGCCAGCAGCTCCGGGGGGACAAACACCGGGGAGCTGTTTTTT
d_call: NA
v_call: TRBV13
clone_size: NA
j_call: TRBJ2-2

cdr3_aa: CASSVAAGKAYEQYF
cdr3_nt: TGTGCCAGCAGCGTAGCTGCAGGGAAGGCCTACGAGCAGTACTTC
d_call: NA
v_call: TRBV9
clone_size: NA
j_call: TRBJ2-7

cdr3_aa: CASSRRLGAHTDTQYF
cdr3_nt: TGTGCCAGCAGCCGCAGACTAGGAGCACACACAGATACGCAGTATTTT
d_call: NA
v_call: TRBV5-6
clone_size: few
j_call: TRBJ2-3